What follows is one T cell receptor beta chain and its context. Its antigen is unknown. CDR1 is SQVTM and CDR2 is ANQGSEA in the germline V gene. Trimming pared 5 bases from V and 4 bases from J, leaving 20 bases between. This CDR3 has 15 residues. Method: immunoSEQ multiplex PCR; TCRdb's copy keeps in-frame clones and lacks some. The sample carries tens of thousands of clones, about 90% recorded once. The sample is drawn from a study of PD-1 blockade in classical Hodgkin lymphoma. Overall study results and limits: Excluded were patients who started nivolumab under 1 year after ASCT, a group that had lower diversity. Baseline diversity resembling that of newly diagnosed patients was seen in complete responders. Reports indicated that newly diagnosed patients had lower baseline TCR diversity than healthy donors did. At C4D1, TCR diversity had climbed significantly for CD4+ cells, though not for CD8+ cells.

Stated time point: cycle 4 day 1 (C4D1), after 6 weeks of nivolumab. After autologous stem cell transplantation all patients relapsed, and prior brentuximab vedotin exposure differed between cohorts. J is TRBJ1-2 and V is TRBV29-1; D unclear. This receptor was identified in a human donor with classical Hodgkin lymphoma. This specimen consisted of peripheral blood mononuclear cells (PBMCs), obtained before the fourth cycle of nivolumab. The CDR3: CSVPTVRPGGYGYTF. The CDR3 DNA reads as TGCAGCGTTCCCACCGTCCGACCGGGCGGCTATGGCTACACCTTC.